These 18 T cell receptor beta chains came from one sample sequenced in a study of blood T cell repertoires in COVID-19. Sequencing used immunoSEQ multiplex PCR; TCRdb keeps in-frame clones, though not all of them. The sample holds under 300,000 clones, 70% to 90% seen once. The sample was peripheral blood. These receptors were obtained from a woman aged 55-75 years with active or convalescent COVID-19.

The chain is built from TRBV30 and TRBJ1-2, with 7 bases identical to TRBD1. The CDR3 has 13 residues. J lost 8 bases, V lost 0 bases, and 6 bases had no gene match. The germline CDR1 and CDR2 sequences are GTSNPN and SVGIG (reference sequence). DNA for the CDR3: TGTGCCTGGAGTGTACTAACAGGGGACGGCTACACCTTC. It translates to CAWSVLTGDGYTF.

This clone appeared a few times. The rearrangement uses TRBV29-1 and TRBJ2-3; 11 bases are shared with TRBD2. Per the germline V gene, CDR1 is SQVTM and CDR2 is ANQGSEA. The CDR3 is 19 amino acids. J lost 0 bases, V lost 5 bases, and 16 bases had no gene match. The CDR3 sequence is CSVLRTSGSIHTSTDTQYF. CDR3 sequence (DNA): TGCAGCGTTCTAAGGACTAGCGGGTCGATTCACACTAGCACAGATACGCAGTATTTT.

The rearrangement joins TRBV7-9 to TRBJ1-3; a possible D gene is TRBD1 (5 bases). CDR1 and CDR2 from the germline V gene are SEHNR and FQNEAQ (reference sequence). V lost 6 bases to trimming and J lost 0 bases, with 12 bases between them. The CDR3 contains 15 residues. CDR3 nucleotide sequence: TGTGCCAGCAGTAGGGGTAGGCACTCTGGAAACACCATATATTTT. Translating gives CASSRGRHSGNTIYF.

This clone was seen once. The V and J genes are TRBV3-1 (or the pseudogene TRBV3-2) and TRBJ2-6; perhaps TRBD2 as D (5 bases). Germline V gene lookup returns CDR1 LGHDT and CDR2 YNNKEL (reference sequence). The V gene lost 4 bases and the J gene lost 4 bases, with 11 bases spanning the gap. CDR3 length: 15 amino acids. Here the CDR3 reads CASSLGLLGANVLTF. In DNA, the CDR3 is TGTGCCAGCAGCCTCGGACTCCTCGGGGCCAACGTCCTGACTTTC.

V usage is TRBV4-1 and J usage is TRBJ2-7; 8 bases are shared with TRBD2. CDR3 length: 15 residues. Unmatched junction bases numbered 10, after V lost 4 bases and J lost 5 bases. The germline V gene has CDR1 MGHRA and CDR2 YSYEKL. The CDR3 bases are TGCGCCAGCAGCCTAAGCCAGCGGGGGTATAACGAGCAGTACTTC. It yields the protein CASSLSQRGYNEQYF.

This clone was seen only a few times. V usage is TRBV11-3 and J usage is TRBJ1-2; 7 nucleotides agree with TRBD1. This CDR3 has 17 residues. The germline V gene has CDR1 SGHNT and CDR2 YENEEA. V shed 4 bases, J shed 4 bases, and the junction held 15 bases outside the gene matches. As DNA, the CDR3 is TGTGCCAGCAGCTCACGAAGAGGACAGGAGTACCTCTATGGCTACACCTTC. Encoded protein: CASSSRRGQEYLYGYTF.

This clone has just one count. Other DNA sequences within the sample encode an identical CDR3. The V call is TRBV11-2, the J call TRBJ1-1, with TRBD1 matching over 7 bases. Germline trimming cut 2 bases from V and 6 bases from J; bases unmatched to any gene: 0. There are 12 residues in the CDR3. Germline V gene sequence: CDR1 SGHAT, CDR2 FQNNGV. The CDR3 DNA sequence: TGTGCCAGCAGCTTAAGGGGGCCTGAAGCTTTCTTT. This sequence encodes CASSLRGPEAFF. Full variable domain (remainder filled in from reference TRBV11-2 and TRBJ1-1): EAGVAQSPRYKIIEKRQSVAFWCNPISGHATLYWYQQILGQGPKLLIQFQNNGVVDDSQLPKDRFSAERLKGVDSTLKIQPAKLEDSAVYLCASSLRGPEAFFGQGTRLTVV.

In this sample, this clone turned up a few times. The rearrangement uses TRBV5-1 and TRBJ1-5; D is ambiguous. The CDR3 loop spans 15 amino acids. Trimming took off 4 bases at V and 0 bases at J, with 11 bases between the two ends. Germline-derived CDR1 and CDR2 are SGHRS and YFSETQ. This chain's CDR3 is CASSLGLYSNQPQHF. The CDR3 nucleotides are TGCGCCAGCAGCCTCGGACTGTATAGCAATCAGCCCCAGCATTTT. Supplemented by reference TRBV5-1 and TRBJ1-5, the full variable domain reads KAGVTQTPRYLIKTRGQQVTLSCSPISGHRSVSWYQQTPGQGLQFLFEYFSETQRNKGNFPGRFSGRQFSNSRSEMNVSTLELGDSALYLCASSLGLYSNQPQHFGDGTRLSIL.

V and J are TRBV3-1 (or the pseudogene TRBV3-2) and TRBJ2-2; 7 nucleotides align to TRBD1. Germline values: CDR1 LGHDT, CDR2 YNNKEL (reference sequence). Unmatched junction bases numbered 4, after V lost 3 bases and J lost 0 bases. CDR3 size: 16 residues. Written as DNA, the CDR3 is TGTGCCAGCAGCCAGGGACAGCCTTCGAACACCGGGGAGCTGTTTTTT. Translated, it gives CASSQGQPSNTGELFF.

V usage is TRBV10-3 and J usage is TRBJ2-7, with unresolved D. Germline lookup yields CDR1 ENHRY and CDR2 SYGVKD. The V end was cut by 6 bases, the J end by 0 bases, with 9 bases between. CDR3 length equals 13 residues. CDR3 sequence: CAISTGSSYEQYV. CDR3 in DNA: TGTGCCATCAGCACCGGGTCCTCCTACGAGCAGTACGTC.

The CDR3 DNA is TGTGCCAGTAGTATCCGGGACAGCTCTGGAAACACCATATATTTT. It specifies CASSIRDSSGNTIYF. This chain links TRBV19 with TRBJ1-3, with 7 bases identical to TRBD1. This CDR3 is 15 amino acids long. V shed 3 bases and J 0 bases; nucleotides not matched to a gene: 2. Germline V lookup: CDR1 LNHDA, CDR2 SQIVND (reference sequence).

This chain connects TRBV7-2 to TRBJ2-1; 10 bases agree with TRBD2. Germline CDR1 and CDR2: SGHTA and FQGNSA. This CDR3 region has 16 residues. The J segment lost 7 bases and the V segment lost 8 bases, leaving 14 bases of the junction unmatched. The CDR3 DNA sequence: TGTGCCAGCGGGGTCGTTAGCGGGGGGCCCGGAAATGAGCAGTTCTTC. The encoded protein is CASGVVSGGPGNEQFF.

V usage is TRBV6-5 and J usage is TRBJ1-3, with TRBD1 matching over 8 bases. The V gene's germline CDR1 is MNHEY and CDR2 SVGAGI. J was trimmed by 4 bases and V by 6 bases; bases with no gene match: 5. The CDR3 sequence is 14 residues long. This chain's CDR3 is CASRVTGDGNTIYF. The CDR3 DNA sequence: TGTGCCAGCAGGGTGACAGGGGACGGAAACACCATATATTTT.

A few counts support this clone. This chain links TRBV18 with TRBJ1-5, with 10 bases matching TRBD1. The CDR3 length is 16 residues. Per the germline V gene, CDR1 is KGHSH and CDR2 is LQKENI. The junction had 4 bases not matched to a gene; V was cut back by 0 bases and J by 5 bases. The CDR3 protein is CASSPPTGTGDQPQHF. DNA of the CDR3: TGTGCCAGCTCACCACCGACCGGGACAGGGGATCAGCCCCAGCATTTT. Full variable domain (rest looked up from reference TRBV18 and TRBJ1-5): NAGVMQNPRHLVRRRGQEARLRCSPMKGHSHVYWYRQLPEEGLKFMVYLQKENIIDESGMPKERFSAEFPKEGPSILRIQQVVRGDSAAYFCASSPPTGTGDQPQHFGDGTRLSIL.

The CDR3 loop reads CASSYSGLAGYEQFF. Here the CDR3 DNA reads TGTGCCAGCAGTTACTCGGGACTAGCGGGATATGAGCAGTTCTTC. This sequence joins TRBV6-5 and TRBJ2-1, with 13 bases fitting TRBD2. Germline V CDR1 and CDR2: MNHEY, SVGAGI. This CDR3 contains 15 residues. V was pared by 0 bases and J by 8 bases, with 1 base of the junction left unmatched.

The rearrangement links TRBV27 to TRBJ2-2; 7 nucleotides agree with TRBD2. CDR3 length: 15 amino acids. The junction had 5 bases not matched to a gene; V was cut back by 7 bases and J by 0 bases. The germline gives CDR1 MNHEY, CDR2 SMNVEV (reference sequence). CDR3 in DNA: TGTGCCAGCACCGGGGGGACTACGAACACCGGGGAGCTGTTTTTT. Its protein product is CASTGGTTNTGELFF.

The J gene is TRBJ2-7, the V gene TRBV2; 8 nucleotides align to TRBD1. The CDR3 runs 16 residues. Germline V lookup: CDR1 SNHLY, CDR2 FYNNEI. Germline trimming cut 0 bases from V and 2 bases from J; bases unmatched to any gene: 6. In DNA form, the CDR3 reads TGTGCCAGCAGTGAAGCTCGGACAGGGAGAGCCTACGAGCAGTACTTC. This encodes CASSEARTGRAYEQYF.

The rearrangement joins TRBV5-1 to TRBJ2-1; 11 bases map to TRBD2. J was trimmed by 0 bases and V by 3 bases; bases with no gene match: 5. CDR1 and CDR2 (germline): SGHRS, YFSETQ. There are 17 residues in the CDR3. CDR3 nucleotides: TGCGCCAGCAGCTCGGGACTAGCGGCGAGCTCCTACAATGAGCAGTTCTTC. Its protein is CASSSGLAASSYNEQFF.